Listed below are T cell receptor beta chains from one sample, sequenced in a study of blood T cell repertoires in COVID-19. Sequenced by immunoSEQ multiplex PCR; TCRdb stores in-frame clones only, minus some. The sample includes 110,000 to 150,000 clones, 85% to 90% of them seen just once. The sample taken for sequencing was peripheral blood. The receptors derive from a man aged 60-69 years with active or convalescent COVID-19. Each CDR3 is given with its conserved first and last residue.

v_call: TRBV6-5; cdr3_aa: CASRGQGRETQYF
v_call: TRBV28; cdr3_aa: CASSSLGDRTKNSPLHF
v_call: TRBV7-9; cdr3_aa: CAGGQDDGYTF
v_call: TRBV11-2; cdr3_aa: CASSSLTGAVRGYGYTF
v_call: TRBV18; cdr3_aa: CASSPGTEETQYF
v_call: TRBV9; cdr3_aa: CASSVAGPGIGQETQYF
v_call: TRBV3-1/TRBV3-2; cdr3_aa: CASSRSSGGAGDTQYF
v_call: TRBV6-6; cdr3_aa: CASSPISGREGPQEQFF
v_call: TRBV27; cdr3_aa: CASRGTGVQPQHF
v_call: TRBV27; cdr3_aa: CASSFRDRADTQYF
v_call: TRBV2; cdr3_aa: CASSVGGQNSNQPQHF
v_call: TRBV4-1; cdr3_aa: CASSQLTGLAGASNTGELFF
v_call: TRBV2; cdr3_aa: CASKYQDQETQYF
v_call: TRBV10-3; cdr3_aa: CAISVNSGHTDTQYF
v_call: TRBV7-2; cdr3_aa: CASSGGTSDTDTQYF
v_call: TRBV27; cdr3_aa: CASSLGRGGTEAFF